This TCR beta chain comes out of a study of cytomegalovirus exposure and HLA in healthy donors. Those who donated were healthy bone marrow donors. Unmatched junction bases numbered 7, after V lost 5 bases and J lost 8 bases. The germline CDR1 and CDR2 sequences are MDHEN and SYDVKM. The CDR3 is made up of 14 amino acids. Use of 60 Vbeta and 13 Jbeta primers characterized the PCR. The repertoire was sequenced with immunoSEQ multiplex PCR; TCRdb's copy has only in-frame clones and lacks some. The data show fewer than 90,000 clones, with about 75% seen just once and around a tenth held by the top ten. Sequencing was performed on PBMCs. The chain has TRBV28 and TRBJ2-4; 9 bases map to TRBD2. The TCR originated in a man aged 25 to 40 in good health and CMV-seropositive. The CDR3 region is CASSLGTSHDIQYF. The CDR3, as DNA: TGTGCCAGCAGTCTCGGGACTAGCCACGACATTCAGTACTTC.